This T cell receptor beta chain was sequenced during a study of blood T cell repertoires in COVID-19. The wider study: Collection of acute and convalescent COVID-19 samples took place in the United States, Italy and Spain. The cDNA or gDNA used as material had been derived from T cells, B-cell-depleted T cells, or PBMCs.

J gave up 4 bases and V 4 bases, and 11 bases lay outside the gene matches. This CDR3 has 17 residues. CDR1 is LNHDA, CDR2 SQIVND, per germline (reference sequence). Seattle patient enrollment occurred during active infection, with longitudinal follow-up thereafter. This clone has more than one count but fewer than ten. In the authors' workflow: Amplification with reference gene primers provided the estimates of nucleated cell counts. Only in-frame clones appear in the TCRdb table, and some are missing; sequencing was by immunoSEQ multiplex PCR. The V and J calls and clone size are taken from that table; D and trimming were inferred from the DNA. The table lists 150,000 to 200,000 clones, around 87% of them singletons.

The chain couples TRBV19 to TRBJ2-2; 8 bases fit TRBD2. The source of this sequence is a woman aged 80 or over with COVID-19, enrolled during active disease. Sample: peripheral blood. The CDR3 loop is CASSSPPGLDLTGELFF. DNA for the CDR3: TGTGCCAGTAGTAGCCCTCCGGGACTAGATCTCACCGGGGAGCTGTTTTTT.